One and the same sample provided the 16 T cell receptor beta chains below, sequenced in a study of T cell changes during pregnancy in multiple sclerosis. Assay used: immunoSEQ multiplex PCR; TCRdb lists only in-frame clones, some missing. The sample includes approximately 58,000 clones, 92% of them seen just once. The sequencing used CD4+ T cells from peripheral blood mononuclear cells, collected after pregnancy. Source of these receptors: a female donor in good health, enrolled as a control in a pregnancy study.

V gene TRBV19 combines with J gene TRBJ2-1; 10 bases map to TRBD2. There are 14 residues in the CDR3. Germline CDR1 is LNHDA and CDR2 is SQIVND (reference sequence). The J segment lost 7 bases and the V segment lost 4 bases, leaving 4 bases of the junction unmatched. The CDR3 bases are TGTGCCAGTAGTAGGGGACTAGCGTTTAATGAGCAGTTCTTC. Translating it yields CASSRGLAFNEQFF.

The genes are TRBV18 and TRBJ1-2, with D hard to call. From germline, CDR1 is KGHSH and CDR2 LQKENI. V shed 2 bases and J shed 5 bases, with 12 bases lying between them. This CDR3 contains 14 residues. The DNA of the CDR3 is TGTGCCAGCTCACCAAACCCCCAGGCTTATGGCTACACCTTC. It translates to CASSPNPQAYGYTF.

The CDR3 region is CASSSRTGATNEKLFF. In nucleotides, the CDR3 is TGTGCCAGCAGCTCCCGGACAGGGGCAACTAATGAAAAACTGTTTTTT. J is TRBJ1-4 and V is TRBV4-2; 9 bases are shared with TRBD1. The CDR3 contains 16 residues. The germline gives CDR1 LGHNA, CDR2 YNFKEQ. V dropped 5 bases and J dropped 0; count of bases not matched to a gene: 4.

The DNA of the CDR3 is TGTGCCAGCAGCTTTGATGACAGGGGCACTGAAGCTTTCTTT. Encoded protein: CASSFDDRGTEAFF. The chain is built from TRBV7-2 and TRBJ1-1; TRBD1 agrees at 8 bases. This CDR3 contains 14 residues. The J segment lost 4 bases and the V segment lost 3 bases, leaving 4 bases of the junction unmatched. Germline V gives CDR1 SGHTA, CDR2 FQGNSA.

The genes are TRBV30 and TRBJ1-1; D gene uncertain. The CDR3 extends over 12 amino acids. The germline V and J ends were trimmed by 2 bases and 4 bases, with 8 bases remaining between them. The germline V gene encodes CDR1 GTSNPN and CDR2 SVGIG (reference sequence). CDR3 coding DNA: TGTGCCTGGAGTAACGGGTTCACTGAAGCTTTCTTT. This encodes CAWSNGFTEAFF.

The chain recombines TRBV30 with TRBJ1-5; D uncertain. The CDR3 is 13 residues long. V shed 2 bases and J shed 0 bases, with 5 bases lying between them. Per germline, CDR1 GTSNPN and CDR2 SVGIG (reference sequence). CDR3 protein: CAWSQDSNQPQHF. In nucleotides, the CDR3 is TGTGCCTGGAGTCAGGATAGCAATCAGCCCCAGCATTTT.

CDR3: CASSLATGVDTEAFF. CDR3 coding DNA: TGCGCCAGCAGCTTGGCGACAGGGGTGGACACTGAAGCTTTCTTT. The chain links TRBV5-1 to TRBJ1-1; 8 positions match TRBD1. V shed 0 bases, J shed 3 bases, and the junction held 4 bases outside the gene matches. The CDR3 covers 15 residues. Per the germline V gene, CDR1 is SGHRS and CDR2 is YFSETQ.

CDR3 region: CAWGDWNTGELFF. CDR3 in DNA: TGTGCCTGGGGGGACTGGAACACCGGGGAGCTGTTTTTT. The chain carries TRBV30 and TRBJ2-2; D is perhaps TRBD2 (6 bases). CDR3 length: 13 amino acids. The germline V and J ends were trimmed by 5 bases and 1 base, with 8 bases remaining between them. Germline V CDR1 and CDR2: GTSNPN, SVGIG (reference sequence).

This clone was counted once. The V call is TRBV7-2, the J call TRBJ1-1; 10 bases fit TRBD1. Germline CDR1 and CDR2: SGHTA and FQGNSA. V lost 4 bases, J lost 13 bases, and 12 bases stayed unmatched. This CDR3 has 14 amino acids. CDR3 amino acids: CASSSPSGTGERFF. CDR3 nucleotides: TGTGCCAGCAGCTCTCCCAGTGGGACAGGGGAGCGTTTCTTT.

The chain uses TRBV6-5 and TRBJ1-4; D perhaps matches TRBD1 (5 bases). Deletions cut 2 bases from V and 5 bases from J, with 9 bases between. This CDR3 is 14 amino acids long. Per germline, CDR1 MNHEY and CDR2 SVGAGI. The CDR3 DNA is TGTGCCAGCAGTTACACACCAGGGAATGAAAAACTGTTTTTT. Translation: CASSYTPGNEKLFF.

The chain employs TRBV5-1 and TRBJ2-1, with 9 bases identical to TRBD2. After removal of 2 bases from V and 7 bases from J, the junction contained 4 bases not matched to a gene. Germline values: CDR1 SGHRS, CDR2 YFSETQ. This CDR3 has 14 amino acids. DNA of the CDR3: TGCGCCAGCAGCTTCGGACTAGCGTGGAATGAGCAGTTCTTC. Its translation is CASSFGLAWNEQFF.

This chain joins TRBV7-2 and TRBJ2-1; 8 bases agree with TRBD2. The V gene end was trimmed by 1 base and the J gene end by 6 bases; junction bases not matched to a gene: 5. Germline assignment: CDR1 SGHTA and CDR2 FQGNSA. CDR3 length: 15 amino acids. The CDR3 here is CASSLEGLVGNEQFF. CDR3 DNA sequence: TGTGCCAGCAGCTTAGAGGGACTAGTGGGCAATGAGCAGTTCTTC.

The chain has TRBV5-4 and TRBJ2-5; unclear D gene. Looked up from germline, CDR1 is SGHNT and CDR2 is YYREEE (reference sequence). V was clipped by 2 bases and J by 5 bases, with 16 bases between them. The length of the CDR3 is 15 residues. The CDR3 DNA follows: TGTGCCAGCAGCTTACCTTTCCCACTGGAGGAGACCCAGTACTTC. Its translation: CASSLPFPLEETQYF.

There are a few counts of this clone. The chain combines TRBV27 with TRBJ2-7, with no clear D. This CDR3 has 13 residues. The germline CDR1 and CDR2 sequences are MNHEY and SMNVEV (reference sequence). Between the trimmed V and J ends, which lost 2 bases and 2 bases, there was a span of 7 bases. For the CDR3, the DNA is TGTGCCAGCAGTTTACTAGGTCCCTACGAGCAGTACTTC. It specifies CASSLLGPYEQYF.

The V gene is TRBV4-2, the J gene TRBJ2-7; 7 positions agree with TRBD1. CDR1 is LGHNA, CDR2 YNFKEQ, per germline. The CDR3 runs to 13 residues. V shed 0 bases and J 13 bases; nucleotides not matched to a gene: 9. CDR3 in DNA: TGTGCCAGCAGCCAAGATCAGGGGCAGGGGGAATACTTC. Encoded protein: CASSQDQGQGEYF.

The chain links TRBV20-1 to TRBJ1-2; D not resolved. The CDR3 has 11 residues. The germline gives CDR1 DFQATT, CDR2 SNEGSKA (reference sequence). V lost 3 bases and J 9 bases, leaving 11 bases between the germline ends. The CDR3 loop reads CSARNRDSYTF. The CDR3 coding sequence is TGCAGTGCTAGGAACCGAGACAGCTACACCTTC.